The entry below describes one T cell receptor (beta chain). The antigen is undetermined. Looked up from germline, CDR1 is LGHDT and CDR2 is YNNKEL (reference sequence). This CDR3 region has 15 residues. V lost 2 bases and J lost 6, with 15 bases in between. Peptide-pool stimulation followed by sequencing identified expanded antigen-specific CD4+ clonotypes in the ViraFEST assay. Isolating CD4+ T cells followed more than 9 days of culture. This entry comes from a study of vaccination effects on CD4 cells after COVID-19. Repertoires were generated with immunoSEQ multiplex PCR, while TCRdb's copy carries only in-frame clones and drops some. The sample carries roughly 20,000 clones, about two thirds recorded once.

This sequence originates from a human donor who received a COVID-19 vaccine. This rearrangement joins TRBV3-1 (or the pseudogene TRBV3-2) to TRBJ2-3, with no clear D. The source material was CD4+ T cells from PBMCs cultured with HCoV-229E spike peptides, sampled before COVID-19 vaccination. As DNA, the CDR3 is TGTGCCAGCAGCCAACCCCGGGCTAGGACGGATACGCAGTATTTT. Translation gives CASSQPRARTDTQYF.